This paragraph reports one TCR beta chain. Between the trimmed V and J ends, which lost 6 bases and 4 bases, there was a span of 12 bases. CDR1 and CDR2 (germline): MNHEY, SVGAGI. CDR3 length: 13 amino acids. The data derive from a study of shared clonotypes between healthy human individuals. The method was immunoSEQ multiplex PCR; TCRdb's version includes in-frame clones alone and lacks a portion of them. The sample yields about 490,000 clones, about 84% seen once. The receptor was derived from a woman between 40 and 50 years old in good health. Some clones in this sample may be carry-over from other donors' samples. The source material was PBMCs. The chain uses TRBV6-5 and TRBJ1-2; D is possibly TRBD1 (6 bases). This CDR3 is CASRPRGGYGYTF. The CDR3 nucleotides are TGTGCCAGCAGACCCCGAGGGGGCTATGGCTACACCTTC.